This T cell receptor beta chain was obtained from a study of PD-L1 blockade in urothelial cancer. For the study at large: Blood analysis was done at 3 weeks (second dose) and 6 weeks after treatment began. Study results and caveats: In blood sampled pretreatment, TCR clonality below the median predicted better survival.

For this clone: Its antigen is undetermined.

Time point meaning: pretreatment peripheral blood. It was locally advanced or metastatic urothelial carcinoma that patients had. Individual patients had between 1 and 8 samples, taken pretreatment and on-treatment. Sequenced by immunoSEQ multiplex PCR; TCRdb stores in-frame clones only, minus some. The table shows about 38,000 clones, with over 80% occurring only once. Germline V lookup: CDR1 MNHNY, CDR2 SVGAGI (reference sequence). The CDR3 spans 14 residues. V was pared by 5 bases and J by 2 bases, with 5 bases of the junction left unmatched. The chain is built from TRBV6-6 and TRBJ1-1; 7 positions match TRBD1. Sequenced here: PBMCs, sampled around atezolizumab (anti-PD-L1) treatment. The clonotype comes from a man older than 75 with urothelial cancer. The CDR3 DNA sequence: TGTGCCAGCAGTCCACACAGGGGAAACACTGAAGCTTTCTTT. It is translated as CASSPHRGNTEAFF.